The next 6 T cell receptor beta chains were all read from a single sample in a study of identical twins. TCRdb reprocessed the 5' RACE reads via MiXCR and lists one record per CDR3 protein. The repertoire has nearly 650,000 distinct CDR3 sequences, just over 7% of them found once; the top ten carry around 1.6%. The data also belong to a second study, concerning yellow fever vaccine responses in identical twins.

Sequencing was performed on PBMCs. These TCRs come from a woman aged 18 to 35 in good health.

The chain links TRBV20-1 to TRBJ1-1; D possibly corresponds to TRBD1 (6 bases). Germline-derived CDR1 and CDR2 are DFQATT and SNEGSKA (reference sequence). CDR3 length: 14 amino acids. V lost 4 bases and J 1 base, leaving 13 bases between the germline ends. DNA of the CDR3: TGCAGTGCTACTTGGACAGCGACGAACACTGAAGCTTTCTTT. It is translated as CSATWTATNTEAFF.

This clonotype has only a few counts. The gene calls are TRBV15 and TRBJ2-2; 13 nucleotides match TRBD2. The junction had 8 bases not matched to a gene; V was cut back by 0 bases and J by 4 bases. Germline values: CDR1 LNHNV, CDR2 YYDKDF (reference sequence). This CDR3 comprises 19 residues. This chain's CDR3 is CATSRDKTGLAGATGELFF. The CDR3 coding sequence is TGTGCCACCAGCAGAGATAAGACTGGACTAGCGGGAGCCACCGGGGAGCTGTTTTTT.

The table lists this clonotype with many counts. The J gene is TRBJ1-1, the V gene TRBV12-3 or TRBV12-4; no clear D. Trimming shortened V by 1 base and J by 0 bases, and 6 bases separated the two germline ends. The CDR3 runs 14 residues. CDR3 sequence: CASSLDLLNTEAFF. CDR3 coding DNA: TGTGCCAGCAGTTTAGATCTGCTGAACACTGAAGCTTTCTTT.

In this sample, this clonotype turned up a few times. The chain combines TRBV7-6 with TRBJ1-1, with 9 nucleotides matching TRBD1. J gave up 5 bases and V 0 bases, and 7 bases lay outside the gene matches. There are 16 residues in the CDR3. Per the germline V gene, CDR1 is SGHVS and CDR2 is FNYEAQ. CDR3 in amino acids: CASSLAGTGIITEAFF. As DNA, the CDR3 is TGTGCCAGCAGCTTAGCGGGGACAGGGATAATTACTGAAGCTTTCTTT.

This clonotype was seen ten or more times. The chain links TRBV15 to TRBJ2-1, with D perhaps matching TRBD1 (5 bases). V gave up 4 bases and J gave up 10 bases, with 14 bases separating them. Germline loops: CDR1 LNHNV, CDR2 YYDKDF (reference sequence). The length of the CDR3 is 13 residues. CDR3 in amino acids: CATSNSGFREQFF. CDR3 nucleotide sequence: TGTGCCACCAGCAACTCAGGGTTCAGGGAGCAGTTCTTC.

This clonotype was seen many times. The chain links TRBV12-3 or TRBV12-4 to TRBJ2-1, with a weak D call TRBD2 (5 bases). This CDR3 has 14 amino acids. V gave up 6 bases and J gave up 6 bases, with 15 bases separating them. The CDR3: CASRSGLSRNEQFF. CDR3 sequence (DNA): TGTGCCAGCAGATCCGGACTGAGCCGCAATGAGCAGTTCTTC.